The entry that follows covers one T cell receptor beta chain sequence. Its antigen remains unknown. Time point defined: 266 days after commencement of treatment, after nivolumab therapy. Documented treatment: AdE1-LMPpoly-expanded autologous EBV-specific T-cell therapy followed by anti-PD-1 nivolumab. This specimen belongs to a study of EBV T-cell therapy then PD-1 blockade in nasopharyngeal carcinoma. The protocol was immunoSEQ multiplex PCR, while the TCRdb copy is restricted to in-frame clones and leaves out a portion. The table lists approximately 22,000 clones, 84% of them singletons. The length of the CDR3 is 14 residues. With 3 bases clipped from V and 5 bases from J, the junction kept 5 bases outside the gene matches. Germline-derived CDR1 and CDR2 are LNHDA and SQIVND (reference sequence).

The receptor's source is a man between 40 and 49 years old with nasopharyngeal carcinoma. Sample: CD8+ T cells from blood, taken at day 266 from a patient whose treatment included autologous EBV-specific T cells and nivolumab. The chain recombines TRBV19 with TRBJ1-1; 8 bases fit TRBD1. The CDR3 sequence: CASSIGQGKTEAFF. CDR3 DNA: TGTGCCAGTAGTATCGGACAGGGTAAAACTGAAGCTTTCTTT.